This TCR beta chain was recovered during a study of regulatory T cells. Broader study findings: In patients, unique TRB V-J pairs were restricted and V/J usage skewed, especially in Tregs. Hydrophobic residues at CDR3 positions 6 and 7 were enriched in conventional CD4+ T cells of CD3G-deficient patients.

Primers: 52 TRBV forward and 13 TRBJ reverse. Using immunoSEQ multiplex PCR, the repertoire was profiled, and TCRdb retains in-frame clones only, with some absent. The sample lists some 29,000 clones, 85% to 95% occurring once. Germline V CDR1 and CDR2: LNHDA, SQIVND (reference sequence). V lost 4 bases, J lost 4 bases, and 6 bases stayed unmatched. The CDR3 contains 15 residues. Patients aged 2 to 39 years had fewer naive T cells. Sorting split CD4+ cells into CD25-high CD127-low Tregs and CD25-low CD127-high conventional T cells. This clone has a single count. Its matching antigen is unknown. Sequences were obtained from conventional CD4+ T cells sorted from blood. This rearrangement joins TRBV19 to TRBJ2-2; 7 bases line up with TRBD1. The clonotype originates from a person aged 18-35 years with CD3G deficiency. The CDR3: CASSTQGPGTGELFF. CDR3 DNA sequence: TGTGCCAGTAGTACACAGGGGCCGGGCACCGGGGAGCTGTTTTTT.